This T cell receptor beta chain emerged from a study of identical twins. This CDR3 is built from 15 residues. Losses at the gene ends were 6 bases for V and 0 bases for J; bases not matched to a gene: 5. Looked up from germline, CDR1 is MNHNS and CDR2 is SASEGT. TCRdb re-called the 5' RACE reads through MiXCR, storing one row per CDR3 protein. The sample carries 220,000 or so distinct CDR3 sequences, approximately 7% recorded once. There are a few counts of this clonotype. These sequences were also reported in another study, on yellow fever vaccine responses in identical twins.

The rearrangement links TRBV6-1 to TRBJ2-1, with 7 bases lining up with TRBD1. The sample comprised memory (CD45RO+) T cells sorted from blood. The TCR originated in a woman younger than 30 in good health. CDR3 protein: CASSPWDSSYNEQFF. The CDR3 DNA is TGTGCCAGCAGCCCCTGGGACAGCTCCTACAATGAGCAGTTCTTC.